The clone carrying this T cell receptor beta chain appeared many times. Its cognate antigen is unknown. The missing CDR3 end, 3 residues past where the read stops, is filled in from the germline J gene. V was clipped by 4 bases and J by 2 bases; unmatched bases: 7. The germline CDR1 and CDR2 sequences are KGHSH and LQKENI. The CDR3 has 15 amino acids. This record comes from a study of T cell clonality in common variable immunodeficiency. Overall study findings and caveats: Links between repertoire features and CVID complications were heterogeneity-limited. Fewer deletions and N-nucleotide insertions were reportedly seen in common variable immunodeficiency TCR beta sequences.

The protocol was immunoSEQ multiplex PCR, while the TCRdb copy is restricted to in-frame clones and leaves out a portion. The data show about 26,000 clones, with none appearing a single time. The sequence was obtained from a human donor with common variable immunodeficiency. This rearrangement joins TRBV18 to TRBJ2-7; 8 nucleotides line up with TRBD2. The specimen sequenced was peripheral blood mononuclear cells. The CDR3: CASSQTSGGAYEQYF. CDR3 DNA (partial): TGTGCCAGCTCACAAACTAGCGGAGGGGCCTACGAG.